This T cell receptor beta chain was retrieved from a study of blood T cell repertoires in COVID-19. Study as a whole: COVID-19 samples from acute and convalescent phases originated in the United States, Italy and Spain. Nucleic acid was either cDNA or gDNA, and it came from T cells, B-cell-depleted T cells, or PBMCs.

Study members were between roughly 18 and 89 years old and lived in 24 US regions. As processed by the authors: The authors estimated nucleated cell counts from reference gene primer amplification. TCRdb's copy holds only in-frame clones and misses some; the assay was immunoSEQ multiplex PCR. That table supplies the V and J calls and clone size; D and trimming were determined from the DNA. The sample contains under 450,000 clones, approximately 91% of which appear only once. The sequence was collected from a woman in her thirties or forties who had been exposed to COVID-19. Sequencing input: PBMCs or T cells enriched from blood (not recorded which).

In DNA form, the CDR3 reads TGTGCCAGCAGCTTAGGAAGGACAGCTACTAACTATGGCTACACCTTC. Its translation: CASSLGRTATNYGYTF. The chain has TRBV11-1 and TRBJ1-2; D may be TRBD1 (6 bases). Germline V CDR1 and CDR2: SGHAT, FQDESV (reference sequence). Trimming removed 1 base from V and 0 bases from J, with 12 bases in between. There are 16 residues in the CDR3.